This T cell receptor beta chain was recovered during a study of T-cell reconstitution after alpha-beta-depleted transplantation in children. Unique molecular identifiers were used in preparing the TCRbeta library. TCRdb recomputed calls from the PCR reads with MiXCR, one row per CDR3 protein. The sample holds about 260,000 distinct CDR3 sequences, roughly 11% seen once. Notes on the study in general: One year post-transplant, T-cell counts and diversity were largely derived from T cells produced anew. Surviving recipient T cells and intrathymic progenitors accounted for some patients' high TCRbeta diversity at day 60. After transplant, at about two months, alpha-beta T cells were reportedly derived from several hundred expanded graft clones.

This clonotype was recorded many times. Its antigen is undetermined. Germline CDR1 DFQATT, CDR2 SNEGSKA (reference sequence). V was pared by 1 base and J by 5 bases, with 12 bases between. The CDR3 runs to 13 residues. The specimen comprised peripheral blood, sampled 180 days after TCRalphabeta/CD19-depleted stem cell transplant. The chain employs TRBV20-1 and TRBJ2-7, with TRBD1 as a possible D gene (6 bases). This TCR came from a male patient aged 2 to 9 who had a stem cell transplant for chronic granulomatous disease, so the T cells may come from the graft donor. CDR3 DNA: TGCAGTGCTAGAGGGGGTAACAGGGACGAGCAGTACTTC. Translated, it gives CSARGGNRDEQYF.